This TCR beta chain comes out of a study of CXCR3-negative and CXCR3-positive naive CD8 T cells (dated by TCRdb to the late 2010s). Notes on the research overall: In total, around 140 million TRB reads were obtained, or roughly 1.5 +/- 0.3 million reads per library. Diversity and physicochemical repertoire analyses were performed on some eleven donors pooled from two independent experiments. Naive subsets from a handful of donors and memory cells from 3 donors were included in the TRBV-TRBJ cluster analysis. Overall results and qualifications from the work: Similar TRBV-TRBJ usage was shown by naive CXCR3-negative and CXCR3-positive cells from the same donor, whereas distinct patterns were shown by memory cells. Because surface CD5, which is linked to self-reactivity in mice, was comparable between the naive subsets, TCR interaction strength was also inferred from TRB CDR3 physicochemical properties. Freshly isolated PBMCs were used for most assays because CXCR3 expression partially decreased after cryopreservation. Both naive subsets had comparably high repertoire diversity, while memory CD8+ T cells had much lower repertoire diversity. TRB CDR3s from CXCR3-positive naive cells showed higher hydrophobicity (lower Kidera factor 4), lower energy, and higher strength and volume indices than CXCR3-negative naive cells.

For each CD8+ T cell subset, flow sorting was done in triplicate, and 250,000 to 300,000 cells per subset went directly into RLT lysis buffer. To exclude memory contaminants, naive CD8+ T cells were stringently defined as CD45RO-CCR7+CD27+CD95-. Using standard density gradient centrifugation, peripheral blood mononuclear cells were isolated from buffy coats. A FACSAria III was used to flow-sort naive CXCR3-negative and CXCR3-positive CD8+ T cells. Total RNA was extracted from sorted cells using an RNeasy Mini Kit. As concerns this clonotype: Its antigen remains unidentified.

Instrument used: NextSeq 550. The Human TCR Profiling Kit (MiLaboratory) was used to prepare UMI-labeled 5' RACE TRB cDNA libraries. cDNA synthesis used the entire amount of extracted RNA, and PCR amplification then used the entire amount of cDNA produced. The libraries were made side by side, with each library going through the same number of PCR cycles. Per the authors' processing: With a minimum of two reads required per UMI, MIGEC and MiXCR pulled out about 52,000 +/- 9,100 unique UMI-labeled TRB cDNA molecules from each library. On average, about 40,000 +/- 10,000 functional in-frame TRB CDR3 nucleotide clonotypes lacking stop codons were found per library. After downsampling to 5000 UMI-labeled TRB molecules per sample, diversity metrics, including normalized Shannon-Wiener and Chao1, were computed in VDJtools. For the central five CDR3 residues, VDJtools calculated physicochemical properties weighted by clonotype size, namely interaction energy, strength, volume and Kidera factor 4. TCRdb reprocessed the reads and lists each CDR3 protein sequence as a single entry, with no DNA. TCRdb assigned the V and J calls; the authors' analysis was not used. The sample table includes some 47,000 distinct CDR3 sequences. 0.56% of the sample is held by the ten biggest clonotypes.

Taken from cysteine to phenylalanine, the CDR3 has 12 residues. A DNA sequence was not provided. CDR1 SEHNR and CDR2 FQNEAQ are derived from the germline V gene (reference sequence). The sequencing sample was made of naive CXCR3+ CD8+ T cells from blood. The intended sense of this specimen's cell subset or site label: CD45RO-CCR7+CD27+CD95- naive CD8+ T cells expressing CXCR3 (TNR3+). The V gene is TRBV7-9 and the J gene is TRBJ1-1. This receptor was taken from a human donor in good health. Some clones in this sample may be carry-over from other donors' samples. CDR3 sequence: CASSLGWVEAFF.